The clone carrying this T cell receptor beta chain was seen a few times. The antigen remains unidentified. Data came from immunoSEQ multiplex PCR; TCRdb stores just in-frame clones and leaves some out. The data contain over 15,000 clones, 83% of them singletons. Time point in this sample: cycle 4 day 1 (C4D1), after more than five weeks of nivolumab. Every one of the patients relapsed after autologous stem cell transplantation (brentuximab vedotin exposure was variable). This sample is part of a study of PD-1 blockade in classical Hodgkin lymphoma. Study summary: The patients were dosed with nivolumab 3 mg/kg, infused intravenously every 2 weeks.

Unmatched junction bases numbered 5, after V lost 6 bases and J lost 7 bases. This CDR3 region has 13 residues. Germline values: CDR1 SNHLY, CDR2 FYNNEI. Study observations and caveats: Excluded were patients who started nivolumab under 1 year after ASCT, a group that had lower diversity.

This chain links TRBV2 with TRBJ1-4, with 7 bases lining up with TRBD1. The source is a human donor with classical Hodgkin lymphoma. The material sequenced was peripheral blood mononuclear cells (PBMCs), taken before the fourth cycle of nivolumab. The CDR3 loop is CASSRQGAEKLFF. The CDR3 bases are TGTGCCAGCAGCCGACAGGGTGCTGAAAAACTGTTTTTT.